Detailed here is one TCR beta chain. This sample was included in a study of blood T cell repertoires in COVID-19. As for the study in general: T cells, B-cell-depleted T cells, or PBMCs supplied cDNA or gDNA.

Ages ranged from roughly 18 to 100 years, with residence in 24 US areas. Participants' reported clinical history set cohort assignment. Original handling: Reference gene primer amplification gave estimated nucleated cell counts. Assay: immunoSEQ multiplex PCR; the TCRdb copy retains only in-frame clones and omits some. V and J calls and clone size are those listed in that table; D and trimming were worked out from the DNA. The sample holds about 160,000 clones, approximately 82% seen once. Deletions cut 2 bases from V and 2 bases from J, with 11 bases between. The CDR3 spans 15 residues. Germline values: CDR1 SGHAT, CDR2 FQNNGV.

Sample: PBMCs or T cells enriched from blood (not recorded which). The gene calls are TRBV11-2 and TRBJ2-3; tentative D call: TRBD2 (6 bases). This sequence was found in a woman aged 45-65 years in a cohort exposed to, infected with or recovered from COVID-19 (not recorded which). For the CDR3, the DNA is TGTGCCAGCAGCTTAAGGGCGGGACCCACAGATACGCAGTATTTT. This codes for CASSLRAGPTDTQYF.